This T cell receptor beta chain was captured in a study of blood T cell repertoires in COVID-19. The overall study: There were acute and convalescent COVID-19 samples, and they came from the United States, Italy and Spain. Sources were T cells, B-cell-depleted T cells, or PBMCs; the material itself was cDNA or gDNA.

Trimming removed 4 bases from V and 6 bases from J, with 9 bases in between. The CDR3 has 12 residues. Germline loops: CDR1 SGHRS, CDR2 YFSETQ. Assay: immunoSEQ multiplex PCR; the TCRdb copy retains only in-frame clones and omits some. The sample lists approximately 82,000 clones; around four fifths were seen once. A remark on this clone: Additional DNA sequences in this sample encode the identical CDR3.

The chain joins TRBV5-1 to TRBJ2-3, with unresolved D. This clonotype was sampled from a human donor in a cohort sampled during active COVID-19. Sequencing was carried out using peripheral blood. Here the CDR3 DNA reads TGCGCCAGCAGCCGCCGTGGCGATACGCAGTATTTT. As protein: CASSRRGDTQYF.